This TCR beta chain was identified in a study of T cells expressing NK-cell markers. Study background: Eight donors were sequenced, of whom seven were HCMV-seropositive, while the remaining one was HCMV-seronegative.

About this clonotype: Antigen unknown.

CDR3 size: 12 residues. With the 5' RACE reads reprocessed, TCRdb shows one record per CDR3 protein and no DNA. The sample includes under 200,000 distinct CDR3 sequences. Points from the study as a whole: Four donors showed these clonotypes also leading the CD3+CD56-NKG2C+ fraction. Whether the expanded NKG2C+ T cell clones recognized HCMV remained unclear. Each of about 6 donors carried dominant NKG2C+ clonotypes accounting for roughly 1.0-7.5% of CD8+ T cells.

The source of this sequence is a woman between 18 and 70 years old in good health. The specimen sequenced was blood T cells: a sorted CD56 or NKG2C T cell subset, CD4+ or CD8+ T cells, or bulk PBMC T cells (not recorded which). The V call is TRBV21-1, the J call TRBJ1-1; there is no DNA to check the TCRdb D call of TRBD1. TRBV21-1 is a pseudogene. The CDR3 loop reads CASLQGNTEAFF.